A single sample gave rise to the 10 T cell receptor beta chains below, sequenced in a study of early T cells in non-severe SARS-CoV-2 infection. TCRdb re-called the 5' RACE reads with MiXCR, one entry per CDR3 protein. Here the sample spans tens of thousands of distinct CDR3 sequences, 5% being singletons. Sequencing was done on a sample of whole blood. These receptor sequences come from an adult who was a healthcare worker with PCR-confirmed SARS-CoV-2 infection or an uninfected control (not recorded which).

The chain combines TRBV2 with TRBJ2-7; no reliable D call. CDR3 length: 15 amino acids. Germline V gene sequence: CDR1 SNHLY, CDR2 FYNNEI. V was trimmed by 4 bases and J by 4 bases, leaving 17 bases between them. The CDR3 loop is CASSGGEVPLYEQYF. CDR3 bases: TGTGCCAGCAGTGGAGGCGAGGTGCCGCTATACGAGCAGTACTTC.

This clonotype was found many times. The chain is built from TRBV7-9 and TRBJ2-3; 8 nucleotides agree with TRBD2. The V gene's germline CDR1 is SEHNR and CDR2 FQNEAQ (reference sequence). The CDR3 is made up of 14 amino acids. Germline trimming cut 8 bases from V and 6 bases from J; bases unmatched to any gene: 10. The CDR3 here is CASYRRVAGDTQYF. In DNA form, the CDR3 reads TGTGCCAGCTATAGGAGGGTAGCGGGGGATACGCAGTATTTT.

The table lists this clonotype with many counts. V is TRBV12-3 or TRBV12-4 and J is TRBJ1-2, with 7 bases matching TRBD1. The V segment lost 3 bases and the J segment 7 bases; nucleotides outside the gene matches: 11. This CDR3 has 15 residues. CDR3 coding DNA: TGTGCCAGCAGTTTCAACGGTTACAGGGGTGGTGGCTACACCTTC. This encodes CASSFNGYRGGGYTF.

This clonotype rates as medium-sized. The V call is TRBV14, the J call TRBJ1-1, with unresolved D. This CDR3 region has 16 residues. Germline V gene sequence: CDR1 SGHDN, CDR2 FVKESK. V was trimmed by 3 bases and J by 3 bases, leaving 17 bases between them. The CDR3 sequence is CASSQGWVNGYTEAFF. As DNA, the CDR3 is TGTGCCAGCAGCCAGGGTTGGGTAAATGGGTACACTGAAGCTTTCTTT.

This clonotype was counted many times. The rearrangement links TRBV5-5 to TRBJ2-5; tentative D call: TRBD2 (5 bases). This CDR3 spans 15 amino acids. CDR1 and CDR2 from the germline V gene are SGHKS and YYEKEE (reference sequence). V was cut by 6 bases and J by 2 bases, with 17 bases left in between. CDR3 sequence: CASNGNRGMQETQYF. Here the CDR3 DNA reads TGTGCCAGCAACGGGAACCGGGGTATGCAAGAGACCCAGTACTTC.

The table lists this clonotype with a few counts. The V gene is TRBV11-2, the J gene TRBJ1-1; no clear D gene. The V and J ends lost 5 bases and 4 bases respectively, with 11 bases between them. This CDR3 contains 13 residues. In germline, CDR1 is SGHAT, CDR2 FQNNGV. The CDR3, as DNA: TGTGCCAGCAGCCCCTATGAGGTCACTGAAGCTTTCTTT. This encodes CASSPYEVTEAFF.

This clonotype is medium-sized in the sample. The CDR3 DNA follows: TGCGCCAGCAGCCACCATGACAGGAACACCGGGGAGCTGTTTTTT. Protein product: CASSHHDRNTGELFF. The chain couples TRBV4-1 to TRBJ2-2; D perhaps matches TRBD1 (5 bases). Trimming removed 3 bases from V and 1 base from J, with 9 bases in between. CDR1 and CDR2 from the germline V gene are MGHRA and YSYEKL. The CDR3 contains 15 residues.

The sample holds many counts of this clonotype. The genes are TRBV10-1 and TRBJ2-4; TRBD1 aligns across 7 bases. V was clipped by 3 bases and J by 5 bases; unmatched bases: 4. The length of the CDR3 is 14 residues. Germline assignment: CDR1 WNHNN and CDR2 SYGVQD (reference sequence). This CDR3 reads CASSDTGQQNIQYF. In DNA, the CDR3 is TGCGCCAGCAGTGACACGGGACAGCAAAACATTCAGTACTTC.

This clonotype was seen only a few times. The chain is built from TRBV20-1 and TRBJ1-6; 9 nucleotides match TRBD1. Germline CDR1 DFQATT, CDR2 SNEGSKA (reference sequence). With V trimmed by 6 bases and J by 8 bases, 5 bases remained unmatched. The length of the CDR3 is 13 residues. Here the CDR3 DNA reads TGCAGTGCGACCGGGACAGGGTATTCACCCCTCCACTTT. Its translation is CSATGTGYSPLHF.

This clonotype came up a few times. The V and J genes are TRBV27 and TRBJ2-4; 8 bases match TRBD1. With V trimmed by 5 bases and J by 4 bases, 10 bases remained unmatched. The CDR3 runs 16 residues. Germline lookup yields CDR1 MNHEY and CDR2 SMNVEV (reference sequence). CDR3 in DNA: TGTGCCAGCAGTCGCTACATGACAGGGGCTAAAAACATTCAGTACTTC. It yields the protein CASSRYMTGAKNIQYF.